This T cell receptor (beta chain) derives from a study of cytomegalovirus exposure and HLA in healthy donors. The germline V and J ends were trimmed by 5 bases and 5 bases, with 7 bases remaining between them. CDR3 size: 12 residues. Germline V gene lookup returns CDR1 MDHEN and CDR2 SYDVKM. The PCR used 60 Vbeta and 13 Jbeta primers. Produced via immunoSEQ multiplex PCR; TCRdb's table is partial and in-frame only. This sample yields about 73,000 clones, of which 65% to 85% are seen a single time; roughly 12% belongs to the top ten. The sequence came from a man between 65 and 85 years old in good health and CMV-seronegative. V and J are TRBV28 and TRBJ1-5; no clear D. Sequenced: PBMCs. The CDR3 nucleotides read TGTGCCAGCAGTACTACGGATCAGCCCCAGCATTTT. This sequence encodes CASSTTDQPQHF.